The clone carrying this T cell receptor beta chain was seen at least ten times. No antigen is known for it. This sample was included in a study of T cell repertoires in cytomegalovirus infection. Points from the study as a whole: Identification of carriers of CMV plus the relevant HLA was achieved through cumulative public TCR beta family frequency.

TCRdb used MiXCR to reprocess the reads, holding one entry per CDR3 protein. The sample holds some 590,000 distinct CDR3 sequences; approximately 40% are singletons and the top ten take 48%. The CDR3 length is 15 residues. Germline values: CDR1 SGHTA, CDR2 FQGNSA. With 5 bases removed from V and 7 bases from J, the gap between germline ends came to 19 bases. The TCR sequence derives from a human donor in good health (CMV status not recorded). Some clones in this sample may be carry-over from other donors' samples. Specimen: cultured PBMCs, collected from culture after CMV antigen stimulation. V usage is TRBV7-2 and J usage is TRBJ2-3; a weak D match, TRBD2 (6 bases). The CDR3 region has the DNA TGTGCCAGCAGCACCCCCGGGACTCTCGATAATACGCAGTATTTT. This translates into CASSTPGTLDNTQYF.